This T cell receptor beta chain comes out of a study of T cell repertoires in cytomegalovirus infection. Study at large: Researchers turned to recently identified HLA-C-restricted CMV epitopes as well as well-studied HLA-B-restricted ones. From public TCR beta signatures came an indication of both CMV infection and matching HLA type.

For this clonotype: Its antigen is currently unknown. This could be a read error, since a much larger clone is one nucleotide away. Given the absence of the conserved phenylalanine or tryptophan at the CDR3 end, a read error is likely. Because the CDR3's place on the DNA is in doubt, the DNA is left out and the CDR3 is given as listed by TCRdb.

TCRdb independently ran MiXCR on the reads; one entry per CDR3 protein. This table holds fewer than 1,000,000 distinct CDR3 sequences, around 31% found once. Notes on the study in general: Adding up the frequency of public TCR beta families identified people who carried CMV plus the relevant HLA. The ex vivo response was dominated by HLA-C-restricted CMV-specific TCR beta clonotypes.

The CDR3 is made up of 13 amino acids, end residues included. Germline-derived CDR1 and CDR2 are SGHTA and FQGNSA. The sequencing here drew on cultured CD8+ T cells from PBMCs, taken from culture after CMV antigen stimulation. This chain joins TRBV7-2 and TRBJ2-1. The source is a human donor in good health (CMV status not recorded). Some clones in this sample may be carry-over from other donors' samples. The CDR3 sequence is CASSLGVVGLLFL.